This TCR beta chain was retrieved from a study of cytomegalovirus exposure and HLA in healthy donors. About the study: An early release of data contained approximately 80 million unique TCRs, which came from HLA-typed donors. General study findings and limits: DRB1 showed the most TCR associations and HLA-C the fewest in a later analysis, as rates varied by HLA locus.

This clone has only a few counts. No antigen is known for it. In the PCR, 60 Vbeta and 13 Jbeta primers were used. Assay: immunoSEQ multiplex PCR; the TCRdb copy retains only in-frame clones and omits some. The sample lists 100,000 to 150,000 clones, under 20% occurring once. This CDR3 is built from 15 residues. Trimming cost V 4 bases and J 5 bases, with 15 bases left between them. This sequence originates from a female donor in good health and CMV-seropositive. The chain recombines TRBV6-7 with TRBJ1-5; D is possibly TRBD1 (5 bases). TRBV6-7 is classed as an ORF, of uncertain function. The material sequenced was PBMCs. The CDR3 DNA sequence: TGTGCCAGCAGTTCCTCACCAGGGTTAGATCAGCCCCAGCATTTT. It translates to CASSSSPGLDQPQHF.